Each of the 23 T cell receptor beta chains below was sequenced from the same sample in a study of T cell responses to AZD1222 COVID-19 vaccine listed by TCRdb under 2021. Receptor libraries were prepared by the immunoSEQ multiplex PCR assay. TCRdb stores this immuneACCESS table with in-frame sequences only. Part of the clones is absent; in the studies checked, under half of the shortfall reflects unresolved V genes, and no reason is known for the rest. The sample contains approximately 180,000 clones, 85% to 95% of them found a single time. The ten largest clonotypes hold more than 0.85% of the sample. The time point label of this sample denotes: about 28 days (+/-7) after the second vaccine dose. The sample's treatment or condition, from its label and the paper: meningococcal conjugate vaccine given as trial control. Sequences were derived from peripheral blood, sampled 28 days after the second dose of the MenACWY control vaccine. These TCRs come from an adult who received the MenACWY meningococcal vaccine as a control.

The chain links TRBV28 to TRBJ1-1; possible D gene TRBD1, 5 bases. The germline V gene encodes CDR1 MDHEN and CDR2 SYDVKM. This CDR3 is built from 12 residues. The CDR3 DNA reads TGTGCTTCGACAGAAATGAACACTGAAGCTTTCTTT. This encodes CASTEMNTEAFF.

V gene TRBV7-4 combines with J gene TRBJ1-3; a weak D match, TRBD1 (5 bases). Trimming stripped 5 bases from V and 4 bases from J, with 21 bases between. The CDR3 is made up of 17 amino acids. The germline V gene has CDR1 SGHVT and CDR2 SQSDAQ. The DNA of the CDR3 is TGTGCCAGCAGCCCCAAACGCAGGGATTCGTCAGGAAACACCATATATTTT. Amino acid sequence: CASSPKRRDSSGNTIYF.

DNA of the CDR3: TGCAGCGGTCGCACAGGGACCACTGGCTACACCTTC. The encoded protein is CSGRTGTTGYTF. This chain connects TRBV29-1 to TRBJ1-2; D is perhaps TRBD1 (6 bases). The germline V and J ends were trimmed by 7 bases and 7 bases, with 16 bases remaining between them. The CDR3 is 12 amino acids. Per germline, CDR1 SQVTM and CDR2 ANQGSEA.

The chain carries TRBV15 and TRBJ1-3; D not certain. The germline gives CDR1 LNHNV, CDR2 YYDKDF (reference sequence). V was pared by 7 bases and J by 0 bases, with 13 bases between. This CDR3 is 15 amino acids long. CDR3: CATKPALNSGNTIYF. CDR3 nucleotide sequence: TGTGCCACCAAACCCGCTTTAAACTCTGGAAACACCATATATTTT.

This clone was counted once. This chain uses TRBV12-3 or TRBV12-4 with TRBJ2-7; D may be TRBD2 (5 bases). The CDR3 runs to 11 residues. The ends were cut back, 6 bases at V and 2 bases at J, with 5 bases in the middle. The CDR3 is CASRAAYEQYF. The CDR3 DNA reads TGTGCCAGCAGAGCGGCCTACGAGCAGTACTTC.

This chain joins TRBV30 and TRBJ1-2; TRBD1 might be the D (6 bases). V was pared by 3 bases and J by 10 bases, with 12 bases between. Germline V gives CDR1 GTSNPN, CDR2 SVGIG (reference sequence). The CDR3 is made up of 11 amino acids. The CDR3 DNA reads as TGTGCCTGGAGAATACAGGGACACTACACCTTC. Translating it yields CAWRIQGHYTF.

The CDR3 protein is CASSPRGAEGDGGDNEQFF. In nucleotides, the CDR3 is TGTGCCAGCAGCCCCCGGGGTGCCGAAGGGGACGGAGGGGACAATGAGCAGTTCTTC. V gene TRBV4-2 combines with J gene TRBJ2-1, with D perhaps matching TRBD2 (6 bases). The CDR3 consists of 19 residues. V lost 4 bases and J 5 bases, leaving 27 bases between the germline ends. CDR1 is LGHNA and CDR2 is YNFKEQ in the germline V gene.

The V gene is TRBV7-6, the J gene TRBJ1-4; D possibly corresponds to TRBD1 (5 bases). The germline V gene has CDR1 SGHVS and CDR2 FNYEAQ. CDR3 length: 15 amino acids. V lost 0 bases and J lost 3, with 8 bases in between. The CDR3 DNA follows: TGTGCCAGCAGCTTAGCGCAGGGATCTAATGAAAAACTGTTTTTT. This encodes CASSLAQGSNEKLFF.

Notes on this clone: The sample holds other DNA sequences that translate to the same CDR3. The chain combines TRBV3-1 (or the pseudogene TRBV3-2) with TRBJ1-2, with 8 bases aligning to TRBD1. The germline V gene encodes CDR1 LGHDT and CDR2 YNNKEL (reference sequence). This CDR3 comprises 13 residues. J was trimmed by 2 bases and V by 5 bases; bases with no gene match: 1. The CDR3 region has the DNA TGTGCCAGCAGCAGGGACAGGAACTATGGCTACACCTTC. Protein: CASSRDRNYGYTF.

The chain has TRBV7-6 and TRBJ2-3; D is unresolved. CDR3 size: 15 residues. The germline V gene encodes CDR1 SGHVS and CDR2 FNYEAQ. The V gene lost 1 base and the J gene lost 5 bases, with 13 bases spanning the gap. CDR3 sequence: CASSLVSRALDTQYF. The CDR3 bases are TGTGCCAGCAGCTTAGTGAGTAGGGCGCTAGATACGCAGTATTTT.

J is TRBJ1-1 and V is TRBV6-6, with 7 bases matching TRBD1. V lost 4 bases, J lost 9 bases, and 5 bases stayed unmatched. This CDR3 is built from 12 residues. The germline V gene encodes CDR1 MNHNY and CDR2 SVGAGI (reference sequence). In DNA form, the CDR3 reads TGTGCCAGCAGTTCTCAACAGGGGAAAGCTTTCTTT. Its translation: CASSSQQGKAFF.

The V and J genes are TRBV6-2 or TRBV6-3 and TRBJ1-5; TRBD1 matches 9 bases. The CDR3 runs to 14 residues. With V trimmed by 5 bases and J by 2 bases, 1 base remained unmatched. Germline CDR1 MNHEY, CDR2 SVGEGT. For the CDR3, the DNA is TGTGCCAGCAGTACAGGGGGCCGCAATCAGCCCCAGCATTTT. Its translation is CASSTGGRNQPQHF.

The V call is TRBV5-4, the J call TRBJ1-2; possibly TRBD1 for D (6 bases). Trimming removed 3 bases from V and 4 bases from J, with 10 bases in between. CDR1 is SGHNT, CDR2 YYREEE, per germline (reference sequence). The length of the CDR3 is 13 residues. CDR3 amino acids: CASSSAGVYGYTF. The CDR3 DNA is TGTGCCAGCAGCTCGGCAGGGGTCTATGGCTACACCTTC.

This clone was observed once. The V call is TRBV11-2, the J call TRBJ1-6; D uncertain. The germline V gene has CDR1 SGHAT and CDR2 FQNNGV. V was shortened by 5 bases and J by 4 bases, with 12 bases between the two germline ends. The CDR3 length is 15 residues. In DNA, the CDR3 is TGTGCCAGCAGCCCCGGCGAGGGTTATAATTCACCCCTCCACTTT. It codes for CASSPGEGYNSPLHF.

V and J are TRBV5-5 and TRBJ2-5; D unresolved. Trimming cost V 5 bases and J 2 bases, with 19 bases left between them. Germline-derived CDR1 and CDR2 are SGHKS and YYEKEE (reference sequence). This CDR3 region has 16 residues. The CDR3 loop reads CASSLEGNRRQETQYF. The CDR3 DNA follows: TGTGCCAGCAGTCTAGAAGGGAATCGTAGGCAAGAGACCCAGTACTTC. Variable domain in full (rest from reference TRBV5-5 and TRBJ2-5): DAGVTQSPTHLIKTRGQQVTLRCSPISGHKSVSWYQQVLGQGPQFIFQYYEKEERGRGNFPDRFSARQFPNYSSELNVNALLLGDSALYLCASSLEGNRRQETQYFGPGTRLLVL.

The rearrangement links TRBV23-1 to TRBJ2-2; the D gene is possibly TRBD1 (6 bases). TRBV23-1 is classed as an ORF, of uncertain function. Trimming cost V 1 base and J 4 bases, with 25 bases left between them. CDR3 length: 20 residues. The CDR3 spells CASSQCSGADSYLFTGELFF. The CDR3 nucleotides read TGCGCCAGCAGTCAATGTTCAGGGGCAGACAGCTACCTATTCACCGGGGAGCTGTTTTTT.

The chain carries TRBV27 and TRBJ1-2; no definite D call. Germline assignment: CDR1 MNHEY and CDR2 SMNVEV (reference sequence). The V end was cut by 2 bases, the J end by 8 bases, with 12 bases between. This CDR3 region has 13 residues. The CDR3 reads CASSLRSNRGYTF. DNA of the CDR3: TGTGCCAGCAGTTTACGGTCAAATCGCGGCTACACCTTC.

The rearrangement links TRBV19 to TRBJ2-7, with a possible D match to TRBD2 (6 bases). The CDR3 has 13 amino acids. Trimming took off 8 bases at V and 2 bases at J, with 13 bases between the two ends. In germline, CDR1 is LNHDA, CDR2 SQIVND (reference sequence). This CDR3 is CASQAGSAYEQYF. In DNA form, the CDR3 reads TGTGCCAGTCAGGCGGGGTCCGCCTACGAGCAGTACTTC.

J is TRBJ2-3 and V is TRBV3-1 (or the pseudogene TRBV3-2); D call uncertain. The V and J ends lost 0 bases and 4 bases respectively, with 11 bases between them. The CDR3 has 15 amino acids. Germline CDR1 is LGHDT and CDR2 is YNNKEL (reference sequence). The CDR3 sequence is CASSQDQRPPDTQYF. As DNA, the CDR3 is TGTGCCAGCAGCCAAGATCAAAGGCCGCCAGATACGCAGTATTTT.

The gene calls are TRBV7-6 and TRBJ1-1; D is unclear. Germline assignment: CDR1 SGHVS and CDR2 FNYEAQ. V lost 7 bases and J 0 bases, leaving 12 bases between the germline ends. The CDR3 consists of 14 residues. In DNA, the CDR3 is TGTGCCAGCACCGTACAGCCCTTGAACACTGAAGCTTTCTTT. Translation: CASTVQPLNTEAFF.

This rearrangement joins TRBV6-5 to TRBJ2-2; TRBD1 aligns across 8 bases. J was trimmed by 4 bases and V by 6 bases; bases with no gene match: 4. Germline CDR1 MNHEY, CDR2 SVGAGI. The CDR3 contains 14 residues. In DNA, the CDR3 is TGTGCCAGCAGAATACAGGGGGGCACCGGGGAGCTGTTTTTT. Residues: CASRIQGGTGELFF.

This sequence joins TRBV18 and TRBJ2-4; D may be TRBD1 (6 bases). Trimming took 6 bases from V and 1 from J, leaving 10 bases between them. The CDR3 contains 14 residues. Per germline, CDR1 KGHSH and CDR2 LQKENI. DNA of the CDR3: TGTGCCAGCTCTCTCGACAGGGCCAAAAACATTCAGTACTTC. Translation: CASSLDRAKNIQYF. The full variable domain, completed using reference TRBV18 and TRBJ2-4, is NAGVMQNPRHLVRRRGQEARLRCSPMKGHSHVYWYRQLPEEGLKFMVYLQKENIIDESGMPKERFSAEFPKEGPSILRIQQVVRGDSAAYFCASSLDRAKNIQYFGAGTRLSVL.

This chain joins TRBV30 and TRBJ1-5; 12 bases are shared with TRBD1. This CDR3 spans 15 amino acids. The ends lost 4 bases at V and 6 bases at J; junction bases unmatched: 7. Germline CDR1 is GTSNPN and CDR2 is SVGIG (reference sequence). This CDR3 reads CAWKGQGAGVQPQHF. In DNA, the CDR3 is TGTGCCTGGAAGGGACAGGGGGCTGGGGTTCAGCCCCAGCATTTT.